This is a list of T cell receptor beta chains from one sample in a study of shared clonotypes between healthy human individuals. Using immunoSEQ multiplex PCR, the repertoire was profiled, and TCRdb retains in-frame clones only, with some absent. This sample has around 990,000 clones, with approximately 80% found just once. Sequenced material: memory CD4+ T cells from PBMCs. These receptors came from a man aged 18 to 30 in good health. Some clones in this sample may be carry-over from other donors' samples. The CDR3 runs from the conserved cysteine through the conserved F or W. The order of the fields is J gene, D gene, clone size, V gene, CDR3 protein, CDR3 DNA. A D gene is named only where the DNA matches it firmly. The listing skips clone size in some rows; elsewhere it reads once, few, many or a size class.

TRBJ1-3 | . | . | TRBV2 | CASSAGRVSGNTIYF | TGTGCCAGCAGTGCAGGCAGGGTTTCTGGAAACACCATATATTTT
TRBJ1-3 | . | . | TRBV7-9 | CASSQSVFGPSGNTIYF | TGTGCCAGCAGCCAGTCGGTGTTCGGGCCTTCTGGAAACACCATATATTTT
TRBJ1-2 | . | . | TRBV28 | CASGPYGYTF | TGTGCCAGCGGCCCCTATGGCTACACCTTC
TRBJ1-2 | TRBD1 | few | TRBV7-2 | CASSFPDRGSFGYTF | TGTGCCAGCAGCTTCCCAGACAGGGGGTCGTTTGGCTACACCTTC
TRBJ2-5 | . | few | TRBV7-2 | CASSLVAQIQETQYF | TGTGCCAGCAGCTTAGTGGCACAGATCCAAGAGACCCAGTACTTC
TRBJ2-2 | TRBD2 | . | TRBV28 | CASRGAGAAGELFF | TGTGCCAGCAGGGGAGCGGGAGCGGCCGGGGAGCTGTTTTTT
TRBJ2-5 | . | . | TRBV28 | CAAQGQVEGRYQETQYF | TGTGCCGCCCAGGGCCAGGTGGAGGGCCGGTACCAAGAGACCCAGTACTTC
TRBJ2-4 | . | . | TRBV6-6 | CASSAENIQYF | TGTGCCAGCAGTGCTGAAAACATTCAGTACTTC
TRBJ2-2 | TRBD1 | . | TRBV15 | CATSTYRDRVTRNTGELFF | TGTGCCACCAGCACTTACCGGGACAGGGTTACCCGTAACACCGGGGAGCTGTTTTTT
TRBJ1-3 | . | . | TRBV28 | CASSSGAGNTIYF | TGTGCCAGCAGTTCCGGGGCTGGAAACACCATATATTTT
TRBJ2-1 | TRBD2 | . | TRBV28 | CASPSSGSSPYNEQFF | TGTGCCAGCCCATCTAGCGGGAGTTCTCCCTACAATGAGCAGTTCTTC
TRBJ2-1 | TRBD2 | . | TRBV19 | CASGEGRYNEQFF | TGTGCCAGTGGGGAGGGGCGCTACAATGAGCAGTTCTTC
TRBJ2-6 | . | . | TRBV6-1 | CASSDRFGGANVLTF | TGTGCCAGCAGTGACAGGTTTGGAGGGGCCAACGTCCTGACTTTC
TRBJ2-5 | TRBD2 | many | TRBV19 | CASTQTGGRTEGLQYF | TGTGCCAGTACCCAAACGGGGGGGAGGACAGAGGGACTTCAGTACTTC
TRBJ2-1 | . | . | TRBV6-6 | CASSSARTFYNEQFF | TGTGCCAGCAGTTCTGCCCGGACCTTCTACAATGAGCAGTTCTTC